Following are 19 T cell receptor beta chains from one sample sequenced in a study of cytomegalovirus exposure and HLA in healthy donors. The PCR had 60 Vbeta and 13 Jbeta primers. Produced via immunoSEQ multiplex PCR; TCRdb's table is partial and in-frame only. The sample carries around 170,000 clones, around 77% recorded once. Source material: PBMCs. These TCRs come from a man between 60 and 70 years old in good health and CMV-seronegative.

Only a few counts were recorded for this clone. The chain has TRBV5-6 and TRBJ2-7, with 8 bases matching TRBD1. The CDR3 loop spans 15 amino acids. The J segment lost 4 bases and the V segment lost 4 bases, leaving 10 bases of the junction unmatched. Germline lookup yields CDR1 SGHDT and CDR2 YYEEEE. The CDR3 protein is CASSRGQGQWYEQYF. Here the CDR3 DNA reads TGTGCCAGCAGCCGCGGACAGGGACAATGGTACGAGCAGTACTTC.

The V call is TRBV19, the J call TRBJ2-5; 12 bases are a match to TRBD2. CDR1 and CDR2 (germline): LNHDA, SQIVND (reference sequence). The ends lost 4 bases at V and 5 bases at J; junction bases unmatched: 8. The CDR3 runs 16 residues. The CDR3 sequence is CASSSRLAGGPETQYF. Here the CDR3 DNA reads TGTGCCAGTAGTAGTAGGCTAGCGGGGGGGCCTGAGACCCAGTACTTC. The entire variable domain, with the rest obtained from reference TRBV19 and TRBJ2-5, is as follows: DGGITQSPKYLFRKEGQNVTLSCEQNLNHDAMYWYRQDPGQGLRLIYYSQIVNDFQKGDIAEGYSVSREKKESFPLTVTSAQKNPTAFYLCASSSRLAGGPETQYFGPGTRLLVL.

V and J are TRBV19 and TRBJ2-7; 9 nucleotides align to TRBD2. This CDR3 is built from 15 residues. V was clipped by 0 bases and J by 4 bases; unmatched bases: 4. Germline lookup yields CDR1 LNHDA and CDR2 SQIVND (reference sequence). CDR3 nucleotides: TGTGCCAGTAGTATAGACGGACTAGCGCCATACGAGCAGTACTTC. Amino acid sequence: CASSIDGLAPYEQYF.

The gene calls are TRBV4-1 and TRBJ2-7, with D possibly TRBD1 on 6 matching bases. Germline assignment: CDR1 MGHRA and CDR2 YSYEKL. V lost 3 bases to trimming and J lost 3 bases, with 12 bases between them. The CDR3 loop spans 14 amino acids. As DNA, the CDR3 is TGCGCCAGCAGCCAGATCTCAGGGGACTACGAGCAGTACTTC. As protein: CASSQISGDYEQYF.

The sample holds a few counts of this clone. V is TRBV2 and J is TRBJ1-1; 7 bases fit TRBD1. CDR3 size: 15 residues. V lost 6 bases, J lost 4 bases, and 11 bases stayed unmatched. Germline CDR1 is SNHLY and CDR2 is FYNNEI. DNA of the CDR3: TGTGCCAGCAGCCCACAGGGGATCAAGGGCACTGAAGCTTTCTTT. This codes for CASSPQGIKGTEAFF.

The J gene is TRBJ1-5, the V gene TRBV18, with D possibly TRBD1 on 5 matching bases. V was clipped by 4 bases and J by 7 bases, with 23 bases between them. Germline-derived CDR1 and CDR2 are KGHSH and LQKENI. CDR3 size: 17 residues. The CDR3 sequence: CASSLTPGNSVVQPQHF. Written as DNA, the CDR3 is TGTGCCAGCTCACTTACACCAGGGAACTCGGTAGTGCAGCCCCAGCATTTT.

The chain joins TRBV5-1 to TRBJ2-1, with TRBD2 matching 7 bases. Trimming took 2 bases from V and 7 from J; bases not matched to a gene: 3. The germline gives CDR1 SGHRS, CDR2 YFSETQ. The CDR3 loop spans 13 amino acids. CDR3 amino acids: CASSFGGGNEQFF. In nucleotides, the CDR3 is TGCGCCAGCAGCTTTGGGGGGGGGAATGAGCAGTTCTTC.

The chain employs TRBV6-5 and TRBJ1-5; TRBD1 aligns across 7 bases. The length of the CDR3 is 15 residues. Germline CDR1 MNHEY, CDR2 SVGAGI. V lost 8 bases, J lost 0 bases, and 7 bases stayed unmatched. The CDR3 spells CASAGQRYSNQPQHF. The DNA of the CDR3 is TGTGCCAGCGCGGGACAGCGATATAGCAATCAGCCCCAGCATTTT.

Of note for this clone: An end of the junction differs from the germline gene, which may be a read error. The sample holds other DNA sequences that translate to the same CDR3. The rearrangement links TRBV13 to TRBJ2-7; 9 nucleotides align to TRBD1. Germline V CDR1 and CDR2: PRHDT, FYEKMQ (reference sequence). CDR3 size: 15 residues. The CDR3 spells CASSSRDRGDYEQYF. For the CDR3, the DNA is TGCGCCAGCAGCTCACGAGACAGGGGGGACTACGAGCAGTACTTC.

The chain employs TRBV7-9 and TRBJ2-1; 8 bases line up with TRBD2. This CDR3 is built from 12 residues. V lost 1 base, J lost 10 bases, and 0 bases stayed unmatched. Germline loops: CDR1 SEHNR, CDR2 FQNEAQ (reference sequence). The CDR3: CASSLGLAEQFF. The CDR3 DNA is TGTGCCAGCAGCTTAGGACTAGCGGAGCAGTTCTTC.

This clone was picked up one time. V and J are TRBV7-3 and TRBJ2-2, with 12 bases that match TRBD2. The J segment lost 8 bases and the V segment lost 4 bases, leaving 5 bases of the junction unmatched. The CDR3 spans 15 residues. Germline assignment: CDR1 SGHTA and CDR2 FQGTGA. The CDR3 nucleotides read TGTGCCAGCAGCTCCAGGACTAGCGGGATGGGGGAGCTGTTTTTT. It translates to CASSSRTSGMGELFF. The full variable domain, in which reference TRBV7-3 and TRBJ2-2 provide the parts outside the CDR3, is GAGVSQTPSNKVTEKGKYVELRCDPISGHTALYWYRQSLGQGPEFLIYFQGTGAADDSGLPNDRFFAVRPEGSVSTLKIQRTERGDSAVYLCASSSRTSGMGELFFGEGSRLTVL.

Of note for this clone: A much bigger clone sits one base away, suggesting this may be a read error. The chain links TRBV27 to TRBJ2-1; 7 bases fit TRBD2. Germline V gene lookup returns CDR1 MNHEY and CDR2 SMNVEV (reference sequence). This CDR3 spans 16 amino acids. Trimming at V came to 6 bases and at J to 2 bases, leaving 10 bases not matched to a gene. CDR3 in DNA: TGTGCCAGCAGCTTAACTAGCGCTCTCCCCTACAATGAGCAGTTCTTC. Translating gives CASSLTSALPYNEQFF.

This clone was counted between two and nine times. The DNA of the CDR3 is TGTGCCAGCAGCTCCCTAGCGGGAGCCAACATTCAGTACTTC. It is translated as CASSSLAGANIQYF. The rearrangement joins TRBV13 to TRBJ2-4; 10 bases match TRBD2. The germline V gene encodes CDR1 PRHDT and CDR2 FYEKMQ (reference sequence). This CDR3 has 14 residues. V gave up 4 bases and J gave up 7 bases; unmatched junction bases: 4.

The CDR3 loop is CASSTDRTGNYGYTF. The CDR3 region has the DNA TGTGCCAGTAGTACCGACAGGACAGGGAACTATGGCTACACCTTC. This rearrangement joins TRBV19 to TRBJ1-2; TRBD1 aligns across 8 bases. CDR1 LNHDA and CDR2 SQIVND come from the germline V gene (reference sequence). The CDR3 loop spans 15 amino acids. The J segment lost 2 bases and the V segment lost 4 bases, leaving 6 bases of the junction unmatched.

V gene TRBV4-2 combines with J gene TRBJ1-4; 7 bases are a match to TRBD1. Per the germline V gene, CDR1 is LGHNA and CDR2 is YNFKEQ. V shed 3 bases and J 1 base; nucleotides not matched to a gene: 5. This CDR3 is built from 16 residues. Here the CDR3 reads CASSQETGLTNEKLFF. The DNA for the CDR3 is TGTGCCAGCAGCCAGGAGACAGGGTTAACTAATGAAAAACTGTTTTTT.

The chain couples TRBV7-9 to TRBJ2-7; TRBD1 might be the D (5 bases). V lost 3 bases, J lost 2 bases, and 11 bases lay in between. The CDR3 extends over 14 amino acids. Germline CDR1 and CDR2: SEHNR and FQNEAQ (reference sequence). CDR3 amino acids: CASSLGPAPYEQYF. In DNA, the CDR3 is TGTGCCAGCAGCTTGGGGCCCGCCCCCTACGAGCAGTACTTC.

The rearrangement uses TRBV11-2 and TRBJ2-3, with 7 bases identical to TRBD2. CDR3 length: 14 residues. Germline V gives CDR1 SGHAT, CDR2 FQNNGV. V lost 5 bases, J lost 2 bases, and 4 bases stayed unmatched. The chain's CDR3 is CASSAGLHTDTQYF. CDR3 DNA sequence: TGTGCCAGCAGCGCGGGACTACACACAGATACGCAGTATTTT.

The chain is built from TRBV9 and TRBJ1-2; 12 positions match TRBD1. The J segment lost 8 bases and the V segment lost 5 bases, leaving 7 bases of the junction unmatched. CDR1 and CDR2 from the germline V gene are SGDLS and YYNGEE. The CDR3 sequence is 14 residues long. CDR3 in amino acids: CASSSGQGAGGYTF. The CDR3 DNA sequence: TGTGCCAGCAGTTCGGGACAGGGGGCCGGGGGCTACACCTTC.

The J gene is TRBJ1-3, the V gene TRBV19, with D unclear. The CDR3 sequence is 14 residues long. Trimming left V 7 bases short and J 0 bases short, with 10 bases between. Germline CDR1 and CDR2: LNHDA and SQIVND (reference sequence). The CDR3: CASKRASSGNTIYF. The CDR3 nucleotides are TGTGCCAGTAAGAGGGCCTCCTCTGGAAACACCATATATTTT.